The 18 T cell receptor beta chains below were found in one sample sequenced in a study of tumor and adjacent non-tumor tissue in lung cancer. A modified ARM-PCR protocol with three rounds of nested PCR amplified TCRbeta. TCRdb ran MiXCR on the multiplex PCR reads and lists one entry per CDR3 protein. The table shows about 80,000 distinct CDR3 sequences, with approximately 68% occurring only once. This sample's RNA came from whole unsorted tissue. Sequenced material: lung tumor tissue. These receptors all stem from a woman between 70 and 85 years old with non-small cell lung cancer.

Concerning this clonotype: One end of the junction varies from germline; a read error may be responsible. The genes are TRBV6-1 and TRBJ2-3; 12 bases align to TRBD2. The CDR3 runs 18 residues. The germline gives CDR1 MNHNS, CDR2 SASEGT. In nucleotides, the CDR3 is TGTGCCAGCAGCGCAACCAGACTAGCGGGAGTTAATACAGGTACGCAGTATTTT. The encoded protein is CASSATRLAGVNTGTQYF.

To note about this clonotype: This may stem from a read error, because a much larger clone lies one nucleotide away. The chain recombines TRBV28 with TRBJ2-7; TRBD1 or TRBD2 may be the D gene (6 bases each). Germline-derived CDR1 and CDR2 are MDHEN and SYDVKM. Trimming pared 3 bases from V and 3 bases from J, leaving 15 bases between. There are 15 residues in the CDR3. CDR3 coding DNA: TGTGCCAGCAGTTTTCGGGGGCCCCGTTACTACGAGCAGTACTTC. Protein sequence: CASSFRGPRYYEQYF.

This clonotype was recorded at least ten times. The chain employs TRBV6-1 and TRBJ2-1; 7 nucleotides agree with TRBD1. This CDR3 region has 15 residues. Trimming removed 1 base from V and 9 bases from J; junction bases left unmatched: 9. Per the germline V gene, CDR1 is MNHNS and CDR2 is SASEGT. CDR3 DNA sequence: TGTGCCAGCAGTGAAGTCTGGGACAGCGCCCTTGAGCAGTTCTTC. Amino acids: CASSEVWDSALEQFF.

Only one count was recorded for this clonotype. The germline gene is not matched at one end of the junction; a read error may be the cause. This chain links TRBV13 with TRBJ2-5; 14 nucleotides align to TRBD2. This CDR3 contains 20 residues. Germline lookup yields CDR1 PRHDT and CDR2 FYEKMQ (reference sequence). The CDR3 bases are TGTGCCAGCAGCTTATATCAGGGACTAGCGGGAGCTTCGAGGGGAGAGATCCAGCACTTC. It yields the protein CASSLYQGLAGASRGEIQHF.

The table lists this clonotype with many counts. The chain combines TRBV20-1 with TRBJ2-1, with D possibly TRBD2 on 5 matching bases. This CDR3 has 14 residues. V lost 6 bases to trimming and J lost 4 bases, with 16 bases between them. Germline V gives CDR1 DFQATT, CDR2 SNEGSKA (reference sequence). The CDR3 nucleotides are TGCAGTGCCGCCGGGATGCGAGAATACAATGAGCAGTTCTTC. Protein sequence: CSAAGMREYNEQFF.

Worth noting for this clonotype: At one boundary the junction diverges from the germline segment, which might be a read error. The V call is TRBV12-3 or TRBV12-4, the J call TRBJ1-3; no firm D call. CDR3 size: 15 residues. CDR3 bases: TGTGCCAGCATTTTATTTGGGTTGACTGTAAACACCATATATTTT. It encodes CASILFGLTVNTIYF.

This clonotype has just one count. This may arise from a read error, as a much more abundant clone is one base away. The chain carries TRBV5-6 and TRBJ2-3; 8 bases line up with TRBD1. The CDR3 totals 14 residues. With 4 bases clipped from V and 3 bases from J, the junction kept 4 bases outside the gene matches. Germline V gene sequence: CDR1 SGHDT, CDR2 YYEEEE. CDR3 in DNA: TGTGCCAGCAGCCTGGACAGGGAAACAGATACGCAGTATTTT. Protein sequence: CASSLDRETDTQYF. The full variable domain, completed using reference TRBV5-6 and TRBJ2-3, is DAGVTQSPTHLIKTRGQQVTLRCSPKSGHDTVSWYQQALGQGPQFIFQYYEEEERQRGNFPDRFSGHQFPNYSSELNVNALLLGDSALYLCASSLDRETDTQYFGPGTRLTVL.

Turning to this clonotype: A read error is possible here, since a much larger clone lies one base away. The chain carries TRBV5-4 and TRBJ2-5, with TRBD1 matching over 8 bases. CDR1 is SGHNT and CDR2 is YYREEE in the germline V gene (reference sequence). This CDR3 has 16 amino acids. The CDR3, as DNA: TGTGCCAACAGCCTTCGACAGGGGAGGTTTGGAGAGACCCAGTACTTC. Translating gives CANSLRQGRFGETQYF.

This clonotype was picked up many times. The chain joins TRBV6-6 to TRBJ2-7, with D perhaps matching TRBD1 or TRBD2 (5 bases each). The CDR3 sequence is 12 residues long. The ends were cut back, 2 bases at V and 4 bases at J, with 6 bases in the middle. Germline loops: CDR1 MNHNY, CDR2 SVGAGI (reference sequence). The DNA of the CDR3 is TGTGCCAGCAGTTACGAGGGGTACGAGCAGTACTTC. Its protein is CASSYEGYEQYF.

Comment on this clonotype: The junction and the germline gene differ at one end; a read error may be behind it. The genes are TRBV4-2 and TRBJ2-1, with 8 nucleotides matching TRBD2. The germline gives CDR1 LGHNA, CDR2 YNFKEQ. The CDR3 has 16 amino acids. The CDR3 DNA reads as TGTGCCAGCAGCCAAGACGAGCTAGCGGGCTACAATGAGGAGTTCTTC. Translating gives CASSQDELAGYNEEFF.

The rearrangement joins TRBV12-3 or TRBV12-4 to TRBJ2-4; 9 bases line up with TRBD1. The CDR3 totals 21 residues. The V segment lost 2 bases and the J segment 7 bases; nucleotides outside the gene matches: 24. The DNA of the CDR3 is TGTGCCAGCAGTTTACACAGGGGGCGAGTCAAGGTGGGCTTGGGTCGGAACATTCAGTACTTC. It encodes CASSLHRGRVKVGLGRNIQYF.

This chain connects TRBV29-1 to TRBJ2-2; TRBD2 might be the D (6 bases). The V and J ends lost 5 bases and 10 bases respectively, with 20 bases between them. Germline CDR1 is SQVTM and CDR2 is ANQGSEA. The CDR3 runs to 14 residues. CDR3 in amino acids: CSVMCRGFIEELFF. CDR3 nucleotide sequence: TGCAGCGTTATGTGTCGGGGGTTTATCGAGGAGCTGTTTTTT.

Concerning this clonotype: Given a much more abundant clone one base away, this may be a read error. This chain connects TRBV20-1 to TRBJ2-3, with 7 bases lining up with TRBD2. The length of the CDR3 is 18 residues. The germline CDR1 and CDR2 sequences are DFQATT and SNEGSKA (reference sequence). J gave up 3 bases and V 6 bases, and 21 bases lay outside the gene matches. The CDR3 nucleotides read TGCAGTGCCAATGTGGTCGACCCTTTGGGGGGAGGGACAGATACGCAGTATTTT. This translates into CSANVVDPLGGGTDTQYF.

This clonotype occurred many times. The CDR3 DNA is TGCAGTGCTACCGGGGCAGGGGCTATGGAGACCCAGTACTTC. It translates to CSATGAGAMETQYF. The chain uses TRBV20-1 and TRBJ2-5; a possible D gene is TRBD1 (6 bases). The germline V and J ends were trimmed by 4 bases and 5 bases, with 17 bases remaining between them. The CDR3 runs to 14 residues. CDR1 is DFQATT, CDR2 SNEGSKA, per germline (reference sequence).

About this clonotype itself: The conserved closing phenylalanine or tryptophan is absent in this CDR3, likely reflecting a read error. V is TRBV28 and J is TRBJ2-1; the match to TRBD2 covers 7 bases. The length of the CDR3 is 15 residues. Germline-derived CDR1 and CDR2 are MDHEN and SYDVKM. The J segment lost 8 bases and the V segment lost 6 bases, leaving 13 bases of the junction unmatched. CDR3 DNA: TGTGCCAGCAGCGTCCTAGCGGAGGAAGGGCATGAGCAGTTCCTC. It translates to CASSVLAEEGHEQFL.

On this clonotype itself: Here the CDR3 omits its conserved ending phenylalanine or tryptophan, so a read error is the likely source. The chain carries TRBV4-1 and TRBJ2-7; 12 bases agree with TRBD1. The CDR3 runs 16 residues. V lost 1 base to trimming and J lost 6 bases; unmatched junction nucleotides: 7. Per germline, CDR1 MGHRA and CDR2 YSYEKL. The DNA for the CDR3 is TGCGCCAGCAGCCAAGTGGTGGGACAGGGGGCCTCCGAGCAGTACATC. As protein: CASSQVVGQGASEQYI.

In its sample, this clonotype was seen many times. This chain uses TRBV28 with TRBJ2-5, with D unresolved. The germline CDR1 and CDR2 sequences are MDHEN and SYDVKM. The length of the CDR3 is 11 residues. With 6 bases removed from V and 7 bases from J, the gap between germline ends came to 9 bases. The CDR3 nucleotides read TGTGCCAGCAGAATACGAACGACCCAGTACTTC. Protein: CASRIRTTQYF.

This clonotype was seen more than once but under ten times. The chain combines TRBV11-1 with TRBJ2-1; maybe TRBD2 (6 bases). The CDR3 runs to 13 residues. V gave up 2 bases and J gave up 12 bases, with 14 bases separating them. CDR1 and CDR2 from the germline V gene are SGHAT and FQDESV (reference sequence). The CDR3 sequence is CASSLSGLLVQFF. The CDR3 DNA is TGTGCCAGCAGCTTATCGGGACTCTTGGTGCAGTTCTTC. The full variable domain, rest sourced from reference TRBV11-1 and TRBJ2-1, is EAEVAQSPRYKITEKSQAVAFWCDPISGHATLYWYRQILGQGPELLVQFQDESVVDDSQLPKDRFSAERLKGVDSTLKIQPAELGDSAMYLCASSLSGLLVQFFGPGTRLTVL.